These 21 T cell receptor beta chains were sequenced from one sample in a study of cytomegalovirus exposure and HLA in healthy donors. In the PCR, 60 Vbeta and 13 Jbeta primers were used. This table comes from immunoSEQ multiplex PCR, and its TCRdb copy is limited to in-frame clones, with some not included. Of some 90,000 clones in the sample, over 70% are singletons; the top ten hold approximately 3%. Sequenced: PBMCs. The receptors originated from a man in his forties or fifties in good health and CMV-seronegative.

The chain is built from TRBV18 and TRBJ2-3; 8 nucleotides line up with TRBD1. The CDR3 has 15 amino acids. After removal of 5 bases from V and 0 bases from J, the junction contained 4 bases not matched to a gene. The germline V gene has CDR1 KGHSH and CDR2 LQKENI. Here the CDR3 reads CASSLRTGSTDTQYF. The CDR3 DNA reads TGTGCCAGCTCATTACGGACAGGGAGCACAGATACGCAGTATTTT.

The V call is TRBV7-2, the J call TRBJ1-1; the D gene is possibly TRBD1 (5 bases). The CDR3 length is 14 residues. From germline, CDR1 is SGHTA and CDR2 FQGNSA. Between the trimmed V and J ends, which lost 1 base and 10 bases, there was a span of 16 bases. CDR3 protein: CASSLVAPREGAFF. CDR3 nucleotides: TGTGCCAGCAGCTTAGTCGCTCCCAGGGAGGGAGCTTTCTTT.

The chain has TRBV19 and TRBJ1-2, with 7 positions matching TRBD1. V lost 2 bases to trimming and J lost 7 bases; unmatched junction nucleotides: 7. CDR1 is LNHDA, CDR2 SQIVND, per germline (reference sequence). The CDR3 covers 14 residues. The CDR3 sequence: CASSISSGGAGYTF. Here the CDR3 DNA reads TGTGCCAGTAGTATATCGTCAGGGGGAGCTGGCTACACCTTC.

The chain employs TRBV7-9 and TRBJ2-1; tentatively, D is TRBD2 (6 bases). Deletions cut 1 base from V and 9 bases from J, with 13 bases between. The length of the CDR3 is 14 residues. CDR1 and CDR2 (germline): SEHNR, FQNEAQ (reference sequence). The CDR3 region has the DNA TGTGCCAGCAGCTTAGAAGGTTGGGGAGGTGAGCAGTTCTTC. Encoded protein: CASSLEGWGGEQFF.

The chain joins TRBV2 to TRBJ2-1, with TRBD1 identical over 7 bases. J gave up 0 bases and V 3 bases, and 5 bases lay outside the gene matches. From germline, CDR1 is SNHLY and CDR2 FYNNEI. The CDR3 covers 16 residues. The CDR3 protein is CASSDEGALSYNEQFF. CDR3 bases: TGTGCCAGCAGTGACGAGGGGGCTCTCTCCTACAATGAGCAGTTCTTC.

This chain joins TRBV4-1 and TRBJ2-3; D gene ambiguous. CDR3 length equals 13 residues. Trimming pared 0 bases from V and 5 bases from J, leaving 6 bases between. Germline V gene lookup returns CDR1 MGHRA and CDR2 YSYEKL. The CDR3, as DNA: TGCGCCAGCAGCCAAGATCGCAGAGATACGCAGTATTTT. Protein: CASSQDRRDTQYF.

The chain employs TRBV30 and TRBJ2-5, with D hard to call. The CDR3 has 12 residues. CDR1 and CDR2 from the germline V gene are GTSNPN and SVGIG (reference sequence). V was cut by 8 bases and J by 1 base, with 11 bases left in between. In DNA, the CDR3 is TGTGCCGGGAATTGGGCCCAAGAGACCCAGTACTTC. This translates into CAGNWAQETQYF.

This clone has only one observation. The rearrangement joins TRBV5-1 to TRBJ2-5, with 7 positions matching TRBD1. The germline CDR1 and CDR2 sequences are SGHRS and YFSETQ. This CDR3 spans 14 amino acids. V lost 5 bases, J lost 2 bases, and 6 bases stayed unmatched. The CDR3 is CASSTGQVQETQYF. CDR3 nucleotide sequence: TGCGCCAGCAGTACTGGACAGGTGCAAGAGACCCAGTACTTC.

The chain couples TRBV28 to TRBJ1-2; TRBD1 matches at 10 bases. V was clipped by 7 bases and J by 4 bases; unmatched bases: 9. Germline CDR1 MDHEN, CDR2 SYDVKM. CDR3 length: 15 amino acids. This chain's CDR3 is CASISAGTGVYGYTF. In DNA form, the CDR3 reads TGTGCCAGCATCTCTGCCGGGACAGGGGTCTATGGCTACACCTTC.

The V gene is TRBV4-3, the J gene TRBJ2-6; D is possibly TRBD2 (6 bases). CDR3 size: 18 residues. Germline CDR1 reads LGHNA; CDR2 reads YSLEER. The V end lost 1 base, the J end lost 4 bases, and 17 bases lay between the germline ends. CDR3 in amino acids: CASSQATGGAEGANVLTF. The CDR3 DNA reads as TGCGCCAGCAGCCAAGCTACAGGCGGGGCCGAAGGGGCCAACGTCCTGACTTTC.

The chain recombines TRBV7-9 with TRBJ1-1; the D is unclear. CDR3 length: 14 residues. V was trimmed by 4 bases and J by 3 bases, leaving 12 bases between them. Germline assignment: CDR1 SEHNR and CDR2 FQNEAQ (reference sequence). CDR3 DNA: TGTGCCAGCAGCTCCAACTACCGAGACACTGAAGCTTTCTTT. As protein: CASSSNYRDTEAFF. Based on the CDR3 plus reference TRBV7-9 and TRBJ1-1, the full variable domain is DTGVSQNPRHKITKRGQNVTFRCDPISEHNRLYWYRQTLGQGPEFLTYFQNEAQLEKSRLLSDRFSAERPKGSFSTLEIQRTEQGDSAMYLCASSSNYRDTEAFFGQGTRLTVV.

The rearrangement links TRBV29-1 to TRBJ2-1, with 11 bases identical to TRBD1. Germline-derived CDR1 and CDR2 are SQVTM and ANQGSEA. Germline trimming cut 7 bases from V and 6 bases from J; bases unmatched to any gene: 8. The CDR3 length is 14 residues. The chain's CDR3 is CSGLRDRGFNEQFF. The CDR3 DNA follows: TGCAGCGGCCTCCGGGACAGGGGGTTCAATGAGCAGTTCTTC.

The V and J genes are TRBV21-1 and TRBJ2-7; TRBD1 reflects the table's D call only, with no check against the DNA. TRBV21-1 is recorded as a pseudogene. The CDR3 is 19 residues long. The CDR3 DNA reads as TGTGCCAGCAGCAAAGCCTTTTCGATTCGACAGAGAATCTCCTACGAGCAGTACTTC. It encodes CASSKAFSIRQRISYEQYF.

The chain uses TRBV7-3 and TRBJ1-2, with D tentatively TRBD1 (6 bases). The CDR3 consists of 13 residues. The V gene lost 8 bases and the J gene lost 7 bases, with 17 bases spanning the gap. The germline V gene has CDR1 SGHTA and CDR2 FQGTGA. The CDR3 nucleotides read TGTGCCAGCCGGGGACGGACAGACCCTGGCTACACCTTC. Residues: CASRGRTDPGYTF.

As concerns this clone: Compared with germline, one end of the junction differs, possibly owing to a read error. The chain carries TRBV7-9 and TRBJ2-7, with D possibly matching TRBD2 (5 bases). Germline V gene lookup returns CDR1 SEHNR and CDR2 FQNEAQ (reference sequence). The CDR3 covers 17 residues. The CDR3: CSSSLGVREPIFYEQYF. The CDR3 bases are TGTTCCAGCAGCCTTGGGGTGAGGGAACCGATTTTCTACGAGCAGTACTTC. The full variable domain, in which reference TRBV7-9 and TRBJ2-7 provide the parts outside the CDR3, is DTGVSQNPRHKITKRGQNVTFRCDPISEHNRLYWYRQTLGQGPEFLTYFQNEAQLEKSRLLSDRFSAERPKGSFSTLEIQRTEQGDSAMYLCSSSLGVREPIFYEQYFGPGTRLTVT.

This CDR3 reads CASSQEKRSGTSYEQYF. CDR3 DNA sequence: TGCGCCAGCAGCCAAGAGAAGAGAAGCGGGACCTCCTACGAGCAGTACTTC. V and J are TRBV4-1 and TRBJ2-7; 7 bases agree with TRBD2. The CDR3 contains 17 residues. Trimming cost V 0 bases and J 0 bases; bases outside gene matches: 8. Germline V lookup: CDR1 MGHRA, CDR2 YSYEKL.

The CDR3 region has the DNA TGTGCCACCCGGGGAGGGAGGCACACTGAAGCTTTCTTT. This translates into CATRGGRHTEAFF. The chain couples TRBV19 to TRBJ1-1; no definite D call. V dropped 10 bases and J dropped 3 bases, with 15 bases sitting between them. Germline CDR1 and CDR2: LNHDA and SQIVND (reference sequence). The CDR3 extends over 13 amino acids.

The chain is built from TRBV19 and TRBJ2-5; the D gene is possibly TRBD2 (6 bases). Per germline, CDR1 LNHDA and CDR2 SQIVND (reference sequence). The CDR3 has 14 residues. V was shortened by 11 bases and J by 4 bases, with 20 bases between the two germline ends. The CDR3 nucleotides read TGTGCCGCATCTCCGGGGCTAGCGCCAGAGACCCAGTACTTC. It is translated as CAASPGLAPETQYF.

CDR3 loop: CAWSSLRAGDTQYF. For the CDR3, the DNA is TGTGCCTGGAGTTCGCTCAGGGCAGGGGATACGCAGTATTTT. This chain links TRBV30 with TRBJ2-3, with D perhaps TRBD1 (5 bases). Between the trimmed V and J ends, which lost 2 bases and 6 bases, there was a span of 15 bases. The CDR3 covers 14 residues. Per germline, CDR1 GTSNPN and CDR2 SVGIG (reference sequence). The variable domain in full, completed from reference TRBV30 and TRBJ2-3, reads SQTIHQWPATLVQPVGSPLSLECTVEGTSNPNLYWYRQAAGRGLQLLFYSVGIGQISSEVPQNLSASRPQDRQFILSSKKLLLSDSGFYLCAWSSLRAGDTQYFGPGTRLTVL.

This clone was seen only a few times. The rearrangement uses TRBV2 and TRBJ2-5; the match to TRBD2 covers 14 bases. The trim removed 7 bases at V and 5 bases at J, leaving 12 bases unmatched. Germline-derived CDR1 and CDR2 are SNHLY and FYNNEI. The CDR3 totals 17 residues. CDR3 sequence (DNA): TGTGCCAGCAAAAAAAGGTCGGGACTAGCGGGGGATGAGACCCAGTACTTC. Translating it yields CASKKRSGLAGDETQYF.

The chain couples TRBV7-9 to TRBJ1-6; D perhaps matches TRBD1 (6 bases). CDR1 and CDR2 (germline): SEHNR, FQNEAQ (reference sequence). V lost 5 bases, J lost 7 bases, and 18 bases lay in between. The CDR3 spans 16 residues. This CDR3 reads CASSLRTAFLNSPLHF. The CDR3 bases are TGTGCCAGCAGCCTCAGGACAGCCTTCCTAAATTCACCCCTCCACTTT.